These 22 T cell receptor beta chains came from one sample sequenced in a study of cytomegalovirus exposure and HLA in healthy donors. Primers included in the PCR were 60 Vbeta and 13 Jbeta primers. The data were produced by immunoSEQ multiplex PCR, yet TCRdb's version contains in-frame clones alone and is incomplete. The sample yields about 140,000 clones, around 77% seen once. The sample consisted of PBMCs. The receptors were sampled from a woman aged 45 to 65 in good health and CMV-seronegative.

V and J are TRBV10-3 and TRBJ2-7; 8 positions match TRBD2. The CDR3 length is 14 residues. Germline trimming cut 10 bases from V and 0 bases from J; bases unmatched to any gene: 8. CDR1 is ENHRY, CDR2 SYGVKD, per germline. The CDR3 loop is CATQGAGDSYEQYF. CDR3 nucleotides: TGTGCCACCCAGGGAGCGGGGGACTCCTACGAGCAGTACTTC.

This chain connects TRBV7-8 to TRBJ1-1; TRBD1 might be the D (5 bases). CDR3 length: 13 amino acids. The V gene's germline CDR1 is SGHVS and CDR2 FQNEAQ. V was shortened by 4 bases and J by 7 bases, with 13 bases between the two germline ends. The CDR3 reads CASSSRGKDEAFF. The CDR3, as DNA: TGTGCCAGCAGCTCCCGGGGGAAGGATGAAGCTTTCTTT.

Regarding this clone: The junction differs from germline at one of its ends, possibly a read error. The chain combines TRBV7-9 with TRBJ2-7, with a possible D match to TRBD1 (5 bases). Germline V lookup: CDR1 SEHNR, CDR2 FQNEAQ (reference sequence). The CDR3 runs to 12 residues. The CDR3 loop reads CASSLGTKERYF. The CDR3 DNA sequence: TGTGCCAGCAGCTTAGGGACAAAAGAGCGGTACTTC. Complete variable domain (other parts from reference TRBV7-9 and TRBJ2-7): DTGVSQNPRHKITKRGQNVTFRCDPISEHNRLYWYRQTLGQGPEFLTYFQNEAQLEKSRLLSDRFSAERPKGSFSTLEIQRTEQGDSAMYLCASSLGTKERYFGPGTRLTVT.

The table lists this clone with a count of one. The chain carries TRBV19 and TRBJ2-7; D might be TRBD1 (6 bases). V was clipped by 5 bases and J by 6 bases, with 11 bases between them. Per the germline V gene, CDR1 is LNHDA and CDR2 is SQIVND (reference sequence). This CDR3 is built from 12 residues. The DNA for the CDR3 is TGTGCCAGTAGTCTGCAGGGGACCGAGCAGTACTTC. This encodes CASSLQGTEQYF.

This clone was seen just once. The chain recombines TRBV4-2 with TRBJ2-7; 8 nucleotides agree with TRBD1. The CDR3 contains 13 residues. Germline CDR1 is LGHNA and CDR2 is YNFKEQ. V gave up 4 bases and J gave up 6 bases; unmatched junction bases: 5. The DNA of the CDR3 is TGTGCCAGCAGCCGTGACAGGGGCGGCGAGCAGTACTTC. It translates to CASSRDRGGEQYF.

This chain joins TRBV30 and TRBJ2-3, with D unresolved. V lost 5 bases and J lost 2, with 11 bases in between. Looked up from germline, CDR1 is GTSNPN and CDR2 is SVGIG (reference sequence). This CDR3 region has 13 residues. The CDR3 sequence: CAWEYGFTDTQYF. CDR3 nucleotides: TGTGCCTGGGAGTACGGTTTCACAGATACGCAGTATTTT. The variable domain in full, completed from reference TRBV30 and TRBJ2-3, reads SQTIHQWPATLVQPVGSPLSLECTVEGTSNPNLYWYRQAAGRGLQLLFYSVGIGQISSEVPQNLSASRPQDRQFILSSKKLLLSDSGFYLCAWEYGFTDTQYFGPGTRLTVL.

The chain recombines TRBV15 with TRBJ2-7, with 7 bases that match TRBD1. Germline V CDR1 and CDR2: LNHNV, YYDKDF (reference sequence). The CDR3 sequence is 13 residues long. V was pared by 5 bases and J by 2 bases, with 3 bases of the junction left unmatched. The CDR3 reads CATSPGQTYEQYF. In nucleotides, the CDR3 is TGTGCCACCAGCCCGGGACAGACCTACGAGCAGTACTTC.

This clone turned up a few times. The rearrangement uses TRBV6-5 and TRBJ2-3; 9 nucleotides line up with TRBD1. Germline CDR1 and CDR2: MNHEY and SVGAGI. The CDR3 totals 14 residues. V was pared by 5 bases and J by 3 bases, with 3 bases of the junction left unmatched. CDR3 bases: TGTGCCAGCAGTCGGGACAGGGTTACAGATACGCAGTATTTT. Translation: CASSRDRVTDTQYF.

This chain connects TRBV6-1 to TRBJ2-7; tentatively, D is TRBD1 (6 bases). The germline gives CDR1 MNHNS, CDR2 SASEGT. This CDR3 comprises 13 residues. Deletions cut 4 bases from V and 3 bases from J, with 10 bases between. CDR3 sequence (DNA): TGTGCCAGCAGTGGACAGGTAGTCTACGAGCAGTACTTC. Amino acid sequence: CASSGQVVYEQYF.

The count of this clone is one. The J gene is TRBJ1-2, the V gene TRBV5-4; TRBD1 is a possible D gene (6 bases). The CDR3 spans 14 residues. Trimming shortened V by 3 bases and J by 7 bases, and 16 bases separated the two germline ends. In germline, CDR1 is SGHNT, CDR2 YYREEE (reference sequence). This CDR3 reads CASSSEFGTSGYTF. For the CDR3, the DNA is TGTGCCAGCAGCTCGGAATTCGGGACATCTGGCTACACCTTC.

The V call is TRBV28, the J call TRBJ1-5; no clear D. V gave up 2 bases and J gave up 2 bases, with 7 bases separating them. Germline V gene lookup returns CDR1 MDHEN and CDR2 SYDVKM. The CDR3 loop spans 14 amino acids. The CDR3 coding sequence is TGTGCCAGCAGTTTACTGTTCGGCAATCAGCCCCAGCATTTT. It translates to CASSLLFGNQPQHF.

The J gene is TRBJ2-3, the V gene TRBV19; 11 positions match TRBD2. V shed 5 bases, J shed 0 bases, and the junction held 10 bases outside the gene matches. There are 18 residues in the CDR3. Germline CDR1 is LNHDA and CDR2 is SQIVND (reference sequence). The CDR3 sequence is CASSLSSGLAVSTDTQYF. The CDR3 region has the DNA TGTGCCAGTAGTCTATCTTCGGGACTAGCGGTTAGCACAGATACGCAGTATTTT.

V is TRBV27 and J is TRBJ2-2; 7 bases agree with TRBD1. Losses at the gene ends were 4 bases for V and 4 bases for J; bases not matched to a gene: 6. CDR1 and CDR2 (germline): MNHEY, SMNVEV (reference sequence). CDR3 length: 15 residues. The CDR3 region is CASSSHPGGTGELFF. CDR3 sequence (DNA): TGTGCCAGCAGTTCGCACCCAGGGGGCACCGGGGAGCTGTTTTTT.

The chain uses TRBV7-2 and TRBJ2-3; 8 bases match TRBD1. Germline loops: CDR1 SGHTA, CDR2 FQGNSA. J was trimmed by 2 bases and V by 10 bases; bases with no gene match: 8. There are 14 residues in the CDR3. CDR3 region: CATKTQGATDTQYF. The CDR3 DNA is TGTGCCACCAAGACTCAGGGGGCCACAGATACGCAGTATTTT. The entire variable domain, with the rest obtained from reference TRBV7-2 and TRBJ2-3, is as follows: GAGVSQSPSNKVTEKGKDVELRCDPISGHTALYWYRQSLGQGLEFLIYFQGNSAPDKSGLPSDRFSAERTGGSVSTLTIQRTQQEDSAVYLCATKTQGATDTQYFGPGTRLTVL.

This sequence joins TRBV28 and TRBJ1-1; D gene uncertain. Trimming pared 2 bases from V and 10 bases from J, leaving 14 bases between. Germline assignment: CDR1 MDHEN and CDR2 SYDVKM. The CDR3 length is 13 residues. The CDR3 is CASSLADQVGAFF. The CDR3 bases are TGTGCCAGCAGTTTAGCCGACCAGGTGGGAGCTTTCTTT.

This chain connects TRBV11-2 to TRBJ2-1; D possibly corresponds to TRBD2 (7 bases). Germline lookup yields CDR1 SGHAT and CDR2 FQNNGV. Trimming cost V 7 bases and J 8 bases, with 21 bases left between them. There are 15 residues in the CDR3. The CDR3 nucleotides are TGTGCCAGCACCCTTTTGGGGGGGCCAAACTATGAGCAGTTCTTC. Its translation: CASTLLGGPNYEQFF.

With regard to this clone: The same CDR3 can be traced to other DNA sequences in this sample. The chain uses TRBV18 and TRBJ1-4; 8 nucleotides line up with TRBD1. Germline CDR1 reads KGHSH; CDR2 reads LQKENI. V gave up 3 bases and J gave up 5 bases; unmatched junction bases: 5. CDR3 size: 15 residues. CDR3 residues: CASSPRTGRNEKLFF. The DNA for the CDR3 is TGTGCCAGCTCACCTCGGACAGGGAGGAATGAAAAACTGTTTTTT.

The chain is built from TRBV5-4 and TRBJ1-3; D is uncertain. This CDR3 comprises 15 residues. Germline lookup yields CDR1 SGHNT and CDR2 YYREEE (reference sequence). The V end was cut by 0 bases, the J end by 0 bases, with 7 bases between. The CDR3 nucleotides read TGTGCCAGCAGCTTGGACAGAGTCTCTGGAAACACCATATATTTT. Translating it yields CASSLDRVSGNTIYF.

This clone was observed a handful of times. The chain has TRBV29-1 and TRBJ2-1; TRBD2 agrees at 14 bases. This CDR3 comprises 14 residues. The J segment lost 14 bases and the V segment lost 1 base, leaving 7 bases of the junction unmatched. CDR1 and CDR2 (germline): SQVTM, ANQGSEA. The CDR3 sequence: CSVEGGLAGAREFF. The DNA for the CDR3 is TGCAGCGTTGAAGGGGGACTAGCGGGGGCTCGGGAGTTCTTC.

This clone has only a few counts. The rearrangement joins TRBV19 to TRBJ2-6, with 9 positions matching TRBD1. Germline V gene data show CDR1 as LNHDA and CDR2 as SQIVND (reference sequence). Trimming removed 7 bases from V and 1 base from J; junction bases left unmatched: 2. The CDR3 consists of 15 residues. The CDR3: CASNRGRSGANVLTF. The CDR3 DNA reads TGTGCCAGTAACAGGGGGCGATCTGGGGCCAACGTCCTGACTTTC.

This clone turned up a few times. Within the sample, other DNA sequences also encode this same CDR3. The genes are TRBV7-8 and TRBJ1-1; 10 bases agree with TRBD1. With V trimmed by 5 bases and J by 1 base, 7 bases remained unmatched. The germline CDR1 and CDR2 sequences are SGHVS and FQNEAQ. The CDR3 sequence is 16 residues long. The CDR3 spells CASSLRDRGSNTEAFF. In DNA, the CDR3 is TGTGCCAGCAGCCTCAGGGACAGGGGTTCGAACACTGAAGCTTTCTTT.

The rearrangement uses TRBV5-4 and TRBJ2-3; 16 nucleotides match TRBD2. Per the germline V gene, CDR1 is SGHNT and CDR2 is YYREEE (reference sequence). This CDR3 contains 17 residues. V lost 4 bases and J lost 0; bases outside the gene matches: 2. In DNA form, the CDR3 reads TGTGCCAGCAGCACGGGACTAGCGGGGGGGAGCACAGATACGCAGTATTTT. Its translation is CASSTGLAGGSTDTQYF.